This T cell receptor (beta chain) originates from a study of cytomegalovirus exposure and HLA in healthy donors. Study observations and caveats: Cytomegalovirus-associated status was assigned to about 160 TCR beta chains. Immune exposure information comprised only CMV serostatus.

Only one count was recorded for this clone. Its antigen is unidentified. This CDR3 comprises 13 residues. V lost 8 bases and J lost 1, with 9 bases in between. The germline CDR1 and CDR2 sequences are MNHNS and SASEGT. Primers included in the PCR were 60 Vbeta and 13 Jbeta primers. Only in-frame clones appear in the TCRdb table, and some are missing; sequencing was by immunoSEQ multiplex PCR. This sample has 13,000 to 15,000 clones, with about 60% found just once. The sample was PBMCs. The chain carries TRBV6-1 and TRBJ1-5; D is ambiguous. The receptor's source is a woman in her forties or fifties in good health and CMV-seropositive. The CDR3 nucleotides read TGTGCCAGCTCGGAACAGAGCAATCAGCCCCAGCATTTT. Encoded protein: CASSEQSNQPQHF.